This TCR beta chain is from a study of persistence of HIV-infected CD4 T cells. Overall study: A larger, less memory-rich fraction responded to anti-CD3/anti-CD28 beads than to antigen. General study findings and limits: TCRbeta richness was lower in CMV- and Gag-responding cells than in anti-CD3/anti-CD28-responding cells.

This was the immunoSEQ version 4 assay in survey mode. The assay was immunoSEQ multiplex PCR, and TCRdb's table has in-frame clones only and misses some. The table includes about 40,000 clones, about 91% detected once. V lost 1 base and J 0 bases, leaving 6 bases between the germline ends. The CDR3 has 14 residues. Germline CDR1 reads SGHVS; CDR2 reads FNYEAQ. Anti-CD3/anti-CD28 beads served as a nonspecific positive control stimulus. Responding CD4+ T cells were sorted by upregulation of both CD40 ligand and CD69. This clone was counted only a few times. Its antigen is not identified. Sequencing was performed on CD4+ T cells sorted from PBMCs after roughly 17-hour stimulation, taken from a patient who received antiretroviral therapy. This sequence joins TRBV7-6 and TRBJ1-1; D gene uncertain. The TCR was taken from an adult man with HIV who was CMV-seropositive. This CDR3 reads CASSLVSLNTEAFF. In nucleotides, the CDR3 is TGTGCCAGCAGCTTAGTCAGCCTGAACACTGAAGCTTTCTTT.